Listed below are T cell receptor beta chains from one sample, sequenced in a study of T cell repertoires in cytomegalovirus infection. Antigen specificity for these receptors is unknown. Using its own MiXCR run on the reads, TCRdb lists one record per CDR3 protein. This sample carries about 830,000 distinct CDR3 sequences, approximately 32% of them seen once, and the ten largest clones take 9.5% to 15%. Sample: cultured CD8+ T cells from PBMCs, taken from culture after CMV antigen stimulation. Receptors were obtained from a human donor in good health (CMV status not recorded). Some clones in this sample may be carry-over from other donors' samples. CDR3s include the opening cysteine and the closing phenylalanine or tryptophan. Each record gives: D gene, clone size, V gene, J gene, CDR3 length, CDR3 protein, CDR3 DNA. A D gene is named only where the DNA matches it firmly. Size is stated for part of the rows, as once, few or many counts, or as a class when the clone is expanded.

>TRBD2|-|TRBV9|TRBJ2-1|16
CASSDGRGVSYNEQFF
TGTGCCAGCAGCGACGGGCGGGGGGTTTCCTACAATGAGCAGTTCTTC
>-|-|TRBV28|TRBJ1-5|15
CASSLRGVSNQPQHF
TGTGCCAGCAGTTTGAGGGGGGTTAGCAATCAGCCCCAGCATTTT
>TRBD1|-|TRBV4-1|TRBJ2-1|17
CASSQDLGTGKYNEQFF
TGCGCCAGCAGCCAAGATCTTGGGACAGGGAAGTACAATGAGCAGTTCTTC
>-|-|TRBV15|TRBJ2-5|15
CATSGTDLYQETQYF
TGTGCCACCAGCGGGACGGACTTGTACCAAGAGACCCAGTACTTC
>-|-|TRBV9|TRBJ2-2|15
CTSSVVAVGTGELFF
TGTACCAGCAGCGTAGTCGCCGTAGGGACCGGGGAGCTGTTTTTT
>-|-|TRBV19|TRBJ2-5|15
CASSIDLSRKETQYF
TGTGCCAGTAGTATAGATTTGAGCAGGAAAGAGACCCAGTACTTC
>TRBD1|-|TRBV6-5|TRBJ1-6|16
CASSYGTVFIGSPLHF
TGTGCCAGCAGTTACGGGACAGTGTTTATCGGATCACCCCTCCACTTT
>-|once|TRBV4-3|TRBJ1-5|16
CASSQDRGVANQPQHF
TGCGCCAGCAGCCAAGATCGGGGGGTAGCAAATCAGCCCCAGCATTTT
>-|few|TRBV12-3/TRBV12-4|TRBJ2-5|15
CASSLEEGGQETQYF
TGTGCCAGCAGTTTAGAGGAGGGGGGCCAAGAGACCCAGTACTTC
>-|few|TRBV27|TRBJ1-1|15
CASSLLQGKYTEAFF
TGTGCCAGCAGTTTATTGCAGGGGAAGTACACTGAAGCTTTCTTT
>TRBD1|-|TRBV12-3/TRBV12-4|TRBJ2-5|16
CASSPSTGWAVETQYF
TGTGCCAGCAGTCCTTCGACAGGGTGGGCTGTGGAGACCCAGTACTTC
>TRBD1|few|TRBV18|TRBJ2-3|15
CASSPATGGTDTQYF
TGTGCCAGCTCACCCGCAACAGGGGGCACAGATACGCAGTATTTT
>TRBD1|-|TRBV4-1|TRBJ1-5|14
CASSQAQGGPAQHF
TGCGCCAGCAGCCAGGCGCAGGGGGGACCGGCCCAGCATTTT
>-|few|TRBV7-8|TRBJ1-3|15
CASSPGFRTGNTIYF
TGTGCCAGCAGCCCTGGTTTTCGGACTGGAAACACCATATATTTT
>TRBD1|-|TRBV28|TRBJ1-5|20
CASRGDSLKPYLGANQPQHF
TGTGCCAGCAGGGGGGACAGTCTAAAGCCCTACCTGGGGGCTAATCAGCCCCAGCATTTT
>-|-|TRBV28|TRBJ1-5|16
CASSFRQDPFDQPQHF
TGTGCCAGCAGTTTTAGACAGGACCCCTTTGATCAGCCCCAGCATTTT